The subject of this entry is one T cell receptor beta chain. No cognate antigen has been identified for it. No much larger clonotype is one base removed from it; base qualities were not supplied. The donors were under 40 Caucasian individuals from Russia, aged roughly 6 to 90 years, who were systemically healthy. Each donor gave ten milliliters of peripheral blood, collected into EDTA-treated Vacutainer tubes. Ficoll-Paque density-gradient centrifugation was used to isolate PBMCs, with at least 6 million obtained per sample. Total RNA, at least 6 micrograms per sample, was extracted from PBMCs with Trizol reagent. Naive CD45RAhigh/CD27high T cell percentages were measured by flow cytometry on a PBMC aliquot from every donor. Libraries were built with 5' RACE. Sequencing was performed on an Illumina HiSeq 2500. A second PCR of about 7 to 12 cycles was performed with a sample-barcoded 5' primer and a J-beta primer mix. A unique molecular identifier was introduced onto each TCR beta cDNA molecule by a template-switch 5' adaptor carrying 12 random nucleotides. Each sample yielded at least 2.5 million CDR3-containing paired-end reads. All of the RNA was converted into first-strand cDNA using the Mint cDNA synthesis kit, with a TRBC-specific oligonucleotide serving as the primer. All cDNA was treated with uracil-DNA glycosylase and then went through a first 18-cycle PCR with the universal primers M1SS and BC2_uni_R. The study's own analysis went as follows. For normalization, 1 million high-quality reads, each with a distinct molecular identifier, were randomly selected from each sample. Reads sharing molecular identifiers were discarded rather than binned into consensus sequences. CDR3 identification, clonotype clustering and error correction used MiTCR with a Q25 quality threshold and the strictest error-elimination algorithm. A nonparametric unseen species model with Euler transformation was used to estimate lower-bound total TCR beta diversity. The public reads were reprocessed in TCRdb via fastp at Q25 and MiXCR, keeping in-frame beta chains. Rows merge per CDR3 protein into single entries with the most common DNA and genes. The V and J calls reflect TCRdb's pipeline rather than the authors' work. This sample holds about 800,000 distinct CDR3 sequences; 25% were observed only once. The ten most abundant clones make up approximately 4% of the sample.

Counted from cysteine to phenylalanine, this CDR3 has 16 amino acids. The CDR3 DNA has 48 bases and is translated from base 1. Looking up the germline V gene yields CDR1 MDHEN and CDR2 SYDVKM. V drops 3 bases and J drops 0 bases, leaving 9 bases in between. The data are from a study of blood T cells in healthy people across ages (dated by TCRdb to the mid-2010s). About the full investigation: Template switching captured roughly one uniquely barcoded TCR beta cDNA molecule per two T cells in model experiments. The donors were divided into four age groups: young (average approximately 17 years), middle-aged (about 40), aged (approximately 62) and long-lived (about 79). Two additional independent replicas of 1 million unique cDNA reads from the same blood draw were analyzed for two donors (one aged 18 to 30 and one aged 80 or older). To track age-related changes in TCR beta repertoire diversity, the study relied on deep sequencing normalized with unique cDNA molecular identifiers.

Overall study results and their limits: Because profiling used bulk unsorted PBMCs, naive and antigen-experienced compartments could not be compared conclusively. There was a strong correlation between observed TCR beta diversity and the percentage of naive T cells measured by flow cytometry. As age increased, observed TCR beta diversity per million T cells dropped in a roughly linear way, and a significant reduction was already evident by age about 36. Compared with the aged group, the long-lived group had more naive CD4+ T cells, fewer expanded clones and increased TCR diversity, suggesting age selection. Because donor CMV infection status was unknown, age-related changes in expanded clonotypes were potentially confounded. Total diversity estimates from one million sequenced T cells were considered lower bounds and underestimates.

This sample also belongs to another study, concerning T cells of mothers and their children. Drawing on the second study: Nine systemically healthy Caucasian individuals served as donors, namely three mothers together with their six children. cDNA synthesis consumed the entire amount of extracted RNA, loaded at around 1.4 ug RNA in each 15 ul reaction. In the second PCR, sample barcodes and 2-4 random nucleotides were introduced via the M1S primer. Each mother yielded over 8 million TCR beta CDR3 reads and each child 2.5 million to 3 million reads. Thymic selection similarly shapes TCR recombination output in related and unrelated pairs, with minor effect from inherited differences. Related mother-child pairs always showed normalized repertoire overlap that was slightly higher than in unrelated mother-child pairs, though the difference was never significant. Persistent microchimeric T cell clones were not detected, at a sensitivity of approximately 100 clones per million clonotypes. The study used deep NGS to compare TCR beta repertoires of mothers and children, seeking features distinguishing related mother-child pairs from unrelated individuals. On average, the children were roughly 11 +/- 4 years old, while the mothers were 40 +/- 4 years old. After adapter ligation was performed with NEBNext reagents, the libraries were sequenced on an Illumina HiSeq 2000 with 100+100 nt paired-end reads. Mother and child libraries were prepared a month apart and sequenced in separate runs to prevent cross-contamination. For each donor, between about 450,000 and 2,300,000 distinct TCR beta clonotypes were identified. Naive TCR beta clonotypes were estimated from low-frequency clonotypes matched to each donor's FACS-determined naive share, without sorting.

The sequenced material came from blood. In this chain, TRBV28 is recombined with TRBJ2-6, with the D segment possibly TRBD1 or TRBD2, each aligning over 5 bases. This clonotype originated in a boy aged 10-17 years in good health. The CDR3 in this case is CASSFGAASGANVLTF. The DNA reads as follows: TGTGCCAGCAGTTTCGGGGCAGCCTCTGGGGCCAACGTCCTGACTTTC.